Following are 15 T cell receptor beta chains from one sample sequenced in a study of tumor and adjacent non-tumor tissue in lung cancer. TCRbeta libraries were built with three rounds of nested PCR, modified from ARM-PCR. TCRdb reprocessed the multiplex PCR reads via MiXCR and lists one record per CDR3 protein. This table holds roughly 67,000 distinct CDR3 sequences, about three fifths found once. The template was RNA from unsorted bulk tissue. Sample: lung tumor tissue. These receptor sequences come from a man aged 45-65 years with non-small cell lung cancer.

Note on this clonotype: The germline gene is not matched at one end of the junction; a read error may be the cause. The chain combines TRBV28 with TRBJ2-3; TRBD2 aligns across 9 bases. The CDR3 runs to 17 residues. Germline CDR1 reads MDHEN; CDR2 reads SYDVKM. The CDR3 reads CAGRASGGGGRADTQYF. Written as DNA, the CDR3 is TGTGCCGGCAGGGCAAGCGGCGGAGGCGGGAGGGCAGATACGCAGTATTTT.

Details on this clonotype: An end of the junction differs from the germline gene, which may be a read error. V and J are TRBV7-9 and TRBJ2-4; the match to TRBD1 covers 9 bases. The CDR3 has 11 amino acids. In germline, CDR1 is SEHNR, CDR2 FQNEAQ (reference sequence). The CDR3 region is CTSSLGRDRVF. As DNA, the CDR3 is TGTACCAGCAGCTTAGGCCGGGACAGGGTCTTC.

This clonotype was detected many times. V and J are TRBV5-5 and TRBJ1-1; D uncertain. The germline CDR1 and CDR2 sequences are SGHKS and YYEKEE (reference sequence). CDR3 length: 16 amino acids. The V end was cut by 5 bases, the J end by 4 bases, with 21 bases between. The CDR3 region has the DNA TGTGCCAGCAGACATAATCCTGACTCCCCGGCCACTGAAGCTTTCTTT. Protein product: CASRHNPDSPATEAFF.

Regarding this clonotype: A clone one base away is much larger, so this may be a read error. The CDR3 loop is CRVEDPLGGTYNEQFF. CDR3 DNA sequence: TGCAGAGTTGAAGACCCCTTAGGAGGGACCTACAATGAGCAGTTCTTC. This chain connects TRBV29-1 to TRBJ2-1; D may be TRBD2 (6 bases). The CDR3 consists of 16 residues. In germline, CDR1 is SQVTM, CDR2 ANQGSEA.

As to this clonotype: A much larger clone differs by one base, so this may be a read error. V gene TRBV11-2 combines with J gene TRBJ2-1, with D possibly being TRBD1 (6 bases). The germline CDR1 and CDR2 sequences are SGHAT and FQNNGV. CDR3 length: 18 amino acids. Trimming took 2 bases from V and 1 from J, leaving 18 bases between them. The CDR3: CASSLSAVGGNSYNEQFF. CDR3 bases: TGTGCCAGCAGCTTATCAGCGGTAGGGGGTAATTCCTACAATGAGCAGTTCTTC.

With respect to this clonotype: Relative to the germline gene, one junction end is altered; a read error may explain this. The chain joins TRBV11-1 to TRBJ2-7; D uncertain. Germline-derived CDR1 and CDR2 are SGHAT and FQDESV (reference sequence). The CDR3 contains 14 residues. The CDR3 nucleotides read TGTGCCAGAAGCCTAGGACGCACCTCCTACGGGCAGTACTTC. Amino acid sequence: CARSLGRTSYGQYF.

In its sample, this clonotype was seen many times. The rearrangement links TRBV6-6 to TRBJ2-7; the match to TRBD2 covers 10 bases. The CDR3 has 13 residues. V dropped 4 bases and J dropped 6; count of bases not matched to a gene: 3. Germline assignment: CDR1 MNHNY and CDR2 SVGAGI (reference sequence). DNA for the CDR3: TGTGCCAGCAGTTTTCGGACTAGCGGCGAGCAGTACTTC. Encoded protein: CASSFRTSGEQYF.

By its share, this clonotype is medium-sized. This chain links TRBV5-4 with TRBJ2-3; D is possibly TRBD2 (5 bases). Trimming shortened V by 4 bases and J by 5 bases, and 17 bases separated the two germline ends. From germline, CDR1 is SGHNT and CDR2 YYREEE (reference sequence). The CDR3 has 15 amino acids. CDR3 region: CASSPKVDYGDTQYF. CDR3 coding DNA: TGTGCCAGCAGCCCAAAAGTCGACTACGGAGATACGCAGTATTTT.

As regards this clonotype: Sequence at one end of the junction differs from germline and may be a read error. This chain connects TRBV20-1 to TRBJ1-2; tentatively, D is TRBD1 (6 bases). The CDR3 is 12 amino acids. Germline CDR1 DFQATT, CDR2 SNEGSKA (reference sequence). The DNA for the CDR3 is TGCAGTGCTAACGGCAGGGGCTATGGTTACACCTTC. It encodes CSANGRGYGYTF.

This clonotype has only a few counts. The chain joins TRBV20-1 to TRBJ1-1, with TRBD1 identical over 7 bases. Germline lookup yields CDR1 DFQATT and CDR2 SNEGSKA (reference sequence). The V gene end was trimmed by 0 bases and the J gene end by 0 bases; junction bases not matched to a gene: 10. This CDR3 spans 17 amino acids. CDR3 coding DNA: TGCAGTGCTAGAGATACCGGGAGGGGGCTTATGAACACTGAAGCTTTCTTT. Translating gives CSARDTGRGLMNTEAFF.

This clonotype is medium-sized. The chain combines TRBV12-3 or TRBV12-4 with TRBJ1-5; D not resolved. Trimming shortened V by 3 bases and J by 5 bases, and 8 bases separated the two germline ends. This CDR3 comprises 13 residues. Written as DNA, the CDR3 is TGTGCCAGCAGTTTGAGCAAGGATCAGCCCCAGCATTTT. It yields the protein CASSLSKDQPQHF.

As regards this clonotype: Given a much more abundant clone one base away, this may be a read error. V and J are TRBV20-1 and TRBJ2-3; 8 positions agree with TRBD2. V gave up 7 bases and J gave up 5 bases; unmatched junction bases: 8. The length of the CDR3 is 13 residues. Germline V gives CDR1 DFQATT, CDR2 SNEGSKA (reference sequence). CDR3 sequence: CSVSTGGQDTQYF. As DNA, the CDR3 is TGCAGTGTTAGTACGGGGGGGCAAGATACGCAGTATTTT.

With regard to this clonotype: A much larger clone lies a single base off, so this may be a read error. The V gene is TRBV5-1, the J gene TRBJ2-2; D ambiguous. Germline V lookup: CDR1 SGHRS, CDR2 YFSETQ. The CDR3 spans 14 residues. This CDR3 is CAISAQVDTGELFF. CDR3 DNA sequence: TGCGCCATCAGCGCCCAGGTGGACACCGGGGAGCTGTTTTTT.

This chain uses TRBV7-9 with TRBJ2-1, with 13 bases matching TRBD2. The CDR3 is 16 residues long. Losses at the gene ends were 5 bases for V and 8 bases for J; bases not matched to a gene: 9. Germline lookup yields CDR1 SEHNR and CDR2 FQNEAQ (reference sequence). The DNA for the CDR3 is TGTGCCAGCAGCCCGTGGACTAGCGGGAGAAAGGATGAGCAGTTCTTC. Translated: CASSPWTSGRKDEQFF.

This clonotype was counted ten times or more. V gene TRBV7-3 combines with J gene TRBJ1-6, with 7 bases identical to TRBD1. This CDR3 comprises 14 residues. Germline lookup yields CDR1 SGHTA and CDR2 FQGTGA. With V trimmed by 5 bases and J by 9 bases, 7 bases remained unmatched. The CDR3 DNA follows: TGTGCCAGCAGCCAGGGGGGGGTCAGTTCACCCCTCCACTTT. It is translated as CASSQGGVSSPLHF.